One and the same sample provided the 13 T cell receptor beta chains below, sequenced in a study of OX40 agonist ivuxolimab in advanced cancers. This table comes from immunoSEQ multiplex PCR, and its TCRdb copy is limited to in-frame clones, with some not included. The repertoire includes about 100,000 clones, less than 95% of them detected once, and 0.54% sits in the top ten. The sequenced sample was CD4+ or CD8+ T cells sorted from blood, obtained in a trial of the OX40 agonist ivuxolimab. The receptor set was obtained from an adult with an advanced solid tumor such as melanoma, head and neck, liver or kidney cancer.

This rearrangement joins TRBV5-8 to TRBJ1-5, with a tentative D call TRBD1 (6 bases). V was cut by 1 base and J by 6 bases, with 14 bases left in between. CDR3 size: 15 residues. The germline V gene has CDR1 SGHTS and CDR2 YDEGEE. CDR3 sequence reads: CASSLYWQGTQPQHF. The CDR3 DNA reads TGTGCCAGCAGCTTGTATTGGCAGGGGACTCAGCCCCAGCATTTT.

This rearrangement joins TRBV28 to TRBJ1-5; 8 nucleotides agree with TRBD1. The V gene's germline CDR1 is MDHEN and CDR2 SYDVKM. The length of the CDR3 is 15 residues. V lost 6 bases to trimming and J lost 2 bases; unmatched junction nucleotides: 6. Here the CDR3 reads CASRKQGVGNQPQHF. CDR3 coding DNA: TGTGCCAGCAGGAAACAGGGGGTTGGCAATCAGCCCCAGCATTTT. Complete variable domain (other parts from reference TRBV28 and TRBJ1-5): DVKVTQSSRYLVKRTGEKVFLECVQDMDHENMFWYRQDPGLGLRLIYFSYDVKMKEKGDIPEGYSVSREKKERFSLILESASTNQTSMYLCASRKQGVGNQPQHFGDGTRLSIL.

V usage is TRBV7-9 and J usage is TRBJ2-6, with D possibly matching TRBD1 (5 bases). V lost 1 base and J 8 bases, leaving 15 bases between the germline ends. CDR1 and CDR2 from the germline V gene are SEHNR and FQNEAQ (reference sequence). CDR3 size: 16 residues. CDR3 nucleotides: TGTGCCAGCAGCTTAGATCGTAACTTGGGGCCCAACGTCCTGACTTTC. This gives the protein CASSLDRNLGPNVLTF. Together with reference TRBV7-9 and TRBJ2-6, the CDR3 gives the full variable domain: DTGVSQNPRHKITKRGQNVTFRCDPISEHNRLYWYRQTLGQGPEFLTYFQNEAQLEKSRLLSDRFSAERPKGSFSTLEIQRTEQGDSAMYLCASSLDRNLGPNVLTFGAGSRLTVL.

The gene calls are TRBV5-4 and TRBJ2-3; TRBD1 agrees at 10 bases. The CDR3 sequence is 16 residues long. Germline lookup yields CDR1 SGHNT and CDR2 YYREEE (reference sequence). J lost 4 bases, V lost 3 bases, and 8 bases had no gene match. The CDR3 loop is CASSSPGQGLSDTQYF. For the CDR3, the DNA is TGTGCCAGCAGCTCACCGGGACAGGGGTTGTCAGATACGCAGTATTTT.

The rearrangement joins TRBV5-6 to TRBJ1-2; D gene uncertain. Germline lookup yields CDR1 SGHDT and CDR2 YYEEEE. V dropped 2 bases and J dropped 4 bases, with 9 bases sitting between them. The CDR3 is 13 residues long. CDR3: CASSFIDGYGYTF. In DNA form, the CDR3 reads TGTGCCAGCAGCTTTATCGACGGCTATGGCTACACCTTC.

This sequence joins TRBV21-1 and TRBJ2-3; the table names TRBD2, a call not compared with the DNA. TRBV21-1 constitutes a pseudogene. The CDR3 totals 16 residues. The CDR3 loop reads CASSNDRGASTDTQYF. CDR3 sequence (DNA): TGTGCCAGCAGCAACGACCGCGGGGCTAGCACAGATACGCAGTATTTT.

The genes are TRBV6-1 and TRBJ2-7; D unresolved. Germline V gene lookup returns CDR1 MNHNS and CDR2 SASEGT. This CDR3 contains 10 residues. The germline V and J ends were trimmed by 3 bases and 9 bases, with 6 bases remaining between them. DNA of the CDR3: TGTGCCAGCAGTGAGAGTAGGCAGTACTTC. Translating gives CASSESRQYF.

V and J are TRBV9 and TRBJ2-1; 9 nucleotides agree with TRBD1. The germline CDR1 and CDR2 sequences are SGDLS and YYNGEE. V dropped 0 bases and J dropped 3; count of bases not matched to a gene: 4. The CDR3 is 16 residues long. CDR3 sequence reads: CASSVDPGQGYNEQFF. The CDR3 nucleotides are TGTGCCAGCAGCGTAGATCCGGGACAGGGCTACAATGAGCAGTTCTTC.

The chain employs TRBV5-1 and TRBJ2-1; 10 bases are shared with TRBD1. From germline, CDR1 is SGHRS and CDR2 YFSETQ. The CDR3 is 16 amino acids. The V segment lost 0 bases and the J segment 8 bases; nucleotides outside the gene matches: 8. The CDR3 protein is CASSLAPGQGMDEQFF. The CDR3 DNA reads as TGCGCCAGCAGCTTGGCCCCGGGACAGGGGATGGATGAGCAGTTCTTC. Variable domain in full (rest from reference TRBV5-1 and TRBJ2-1): KAGVTQTPRYLIKTRGQQVTLSCSPISGHRSVSWYQQTPGQGLQFLFEYFSETQRNKGNFPGRFSGRQFSNSRSEMNVSTLELGDSALYLCASSLAPGQGMDEQFFGPGTRLTVL.

This clone was counted between two and nine times. V and J are TRBV4-2 and TRBJ2-2; 7 bases fit TRBD1. With V trimmed by 7 bases and J by 2 bases, 4 bases remained unmatched. CDR3 length: 14 amino acids. Germline-derived CDR1 and CDR2 are LGHNA and YNFKEQ. This CDR3 is CASKGAGNTGELFF. The CDR3 DNA reads as TGTGCCAGCAAGGGGGCCGGAAACACCGGGGAGCTGTTTTTT.

The rearrangement links TRBV6-6 to TRBJ1-1; TRBD1 is a possible D gene (6 bases). CDR3 length equals 14 residues. V lost 5 bases and J 4 bases, leaving 14 bases between the germline ends. CDR1 and CDR2 from the germline V gene are MNHNY and SVGAGI (reference sequence). The CDR3 DNA is TGTGCCAGCAGTGGGCAGGGGTTGGGCACTGAAGCTTTCTTT. Protein: CASSGQGLGTEAFF.

The chain recombines TRBV2 with TRBJ2-1; 8 bases align to TRBD1. V gave up 2 bases and J gave up 8 bases; unmatched junction bases: 5. Germline lookup yields CDR1 SNHLY and CDR2 FYNNEI. The CDR3 length is 14 residues. CDR3 sequence: CASSEQGAFYEQFF. CDR3 in DNA: TGTGCCAGCAGTGAACAGGGGGCGTTCTATGAGCAGTTCTTC. Together with reference TRBV2 and TRBJ2-1, the CDR3 gives the full variable domain: EPEVTQTPSHQVTQMGQEVILRCVPISNHLYFYWYRQILGQKVEFLVSFYNNEISEKSEIFDDQFSVERPDGSNFTLKIRSTKLEDSAMYFCASSEQGAFYEQFFGPGTRLTVL.

The gene calls are TRBV5-6 and TRBJ2-3; the match to TRBD2 covers 7 bases. Germline CDR1 reads SGHDT; CDR2 reads YYEEEE. J was trimmed by 1 base and V by 1 base; bases with no gene match: 3. This CDR3 comprises 15 residues. CDR3 sequence (DNA): TGTGCCAGCAGCTTGCGTACTAGCGGCACAGATACGCAGTATTTT. This translates into CASSLRTSGTDTQYF.